Shown below are 21 T cell receptor beta chains from a single sample sequenced in a study of cytomegalovirus exposure and HLA in healthy donors. Primers for the PCR totalled 60 Vbeta and 13 Jbeta. Assay: immunoSEQ multiplex PCR; the TCRdb copy retains only in-frame clones and omits some. The listing contains roughly 100,000 clones. Source material: PBMCs. The receptor source for this set is a man aged 50-60 years in good health and CMV-seronegative.

V and J are TRBV29-1 and TRBJ1-2; no clear D. The V gene's germline CDR1 is SQVTM and CDR2 ANQGSEA. The length of the CDR3 is 12 residues. Trimming left V 7 bases short and J 2 bases short, with 11 bases between. The CDR3 sequence is CSDAMLNYGYTF. The CDR3 coding sequence is TGCAGCGACGCCATGCTAAACTATGGCTACACCTTC.

This chain connects TRBV6-5 to TRBJ2-5; D possibly corresponds to TRBD1 (7 bases). Germline values: CDR1 MNHEY, CDR2 SVGAGI. Trimming shortened V by 2 bases and J by 6 bases, and 16 bases separated the two germline ends. The CDR3 consists of 15 residues. Here the CDR3 DNA reads TGTGCCAGCAGTTACGGGACAGCGGGTAGAAAGACCCAGTACTTC. Its translation: CASSYGTAGRKTQYF.

The chain couples TRBV18 to TRBJ2-3, with a possible D match to TRBD1 (6 bases). The CDR3 runs 14 residues. Germline-derived CDR1 and CDR2 are KGHSH and LQKENI. V shed 3 bases and J shed 4 bases, with 11 bases lying between them. The CDR3 reads CASSPAGVADTQYF. DNA for the CDR3: TGTGCCAGCTCACCGGCAGGGGTCGCAGATACGCAGTATTTT.

The gene calls are TRBV11-3 and TRBJ2-7; a possible D gene is TRBD2 (5 bases). The CDR3 spans 14 residues. V lost 4 bases to trimming and J lost 2 bases, with 12 bases between them. CDR1 is SGHNT, CDR2 YENEEA, per germline. In DNA, the CDR3 is TGTGCCAGCAGCTCCGGGATTTATACCTACGAGCAGTACTTC. This codes for CASSSGIYTYEQYF.

This chain's CDR3 is CASSQDPSGGSYNEQFF. CDR3 sequence (DNA): TGCGCCAGCAGCCAAGACCCCAGCGGGGGATCCTACAATGAGCAGTTCTTC. The chain recombines TRBV4-3 with TRBJ2-1; TRBD2 agrees at 8 bases. From germline, CDR1 is LGHNA and CDR2 YSLEER. CDR3 length: 17 amino acids. V gave up 0 bases and J gave up 1 base; unmatched junction bases: 5.

The chain has TRBV30 and TRBJ2-7; unclear D gene. This CDR3 has 14 residues. Germline V gives CDR1 GTSNPN, CDR2 SVGIG (reference sequence). The V end lost 0 bases, the J end lost 5 bases, and 14 bases lay between the germline ends. CDR3 amino acids: CAWSVLLGVDEQYF. The CDR3, as DNA: TGTGCCTGGAGTGTACTTCTGGGCGTTGACGAGCAGTACTTC.

The chain has TRBV7-2 and TRBJ2-1; 9 bases map to TRBD2. The CDR3 runs to 14 residues. Trimming took 6 bases from V and 6 from J; bases not matched to a gene: 6. The V gene's germline CDR1 is SGHTA and CDR2 FQGNSA. CDR3 DNA sequence: TGTGCCAGCAGTCAGAGGCGGGAGGGCAATGAGCAGTTCTTC. It encodes CASSQRREGNEQFF.

The gene calls are TRBV10-3 and TRBJ1-1; D is unresolved. CDR3 length: 13 amino acids. CDR1 and CDR2 from the germline V gene are ENHRY and SYGVKD. Trimming took off 3 bases at V and 0 bases at J, with 5 bases between the two ends. In DNA, the CDR3 is TGTGCCATCAGTGATAGAATGAACACTGAAGCTTTCTTT. Protein sequence: CAISDRMNTEAFF.

The rearrangement links TRBV29-1 to TRBJ2-1, with D possibly being TRBD2 (6 bases). CDR3 length: 15 amino acids. CDR1 is SQVTM and CDR2 is ANQGSEA in the germline V gene. V lost 4 bases to trimming and J lost 0 bases, with 13 bases between them. CDR3 amino acids: CSVVGGVSSYNEQFF. The DNA for the CDR3 is TGCAGCGTTGTCGGCGGGGTTAGCTCCTACAATGAGCAGTTCTTC.

The chain is built from TRBV7-9 and TRBJ2-7; D is ambiguous. Between the trimmed V and J ends, which lost 5 bases and 2 bases, there was a span of 16 bases. This CDR3 region has 15 residues. CDR1 and CDR2 from the germline V gene are SEHNR and FQNEAQ (reference sequence). CDR3 loop: CASSTSGSPAYEQYF. Here the CDR3 DNA reads TGTGCCAGCAGCACCTCCGGGTCTCCCGCCTACGAGCAGTACTTC.

This chain joins TRBV4-1 and TRBJ2-1, with 12 bases identical to TRBD2. Trimming at V came to 7 bases and at J to 5 bases, leaving 12 bases not matched to a gene. The length of the CDR3 is 17 residues. Germline V lookup: CDR1 MGHRA, CDR2 YSYEKL. CDR3 loop: CASTRLAGVKADNEQFF. CDR3 DNA sequence: TGCGCCAGCACCCGACTAGCGGGAGTTAAGGCCGACAATGAGCAGTTCTTC.

The chain employs TRBV13 and TRBJ2-5; TRBD1 matches 7 bases. J gave up 2 bases and V 0 bases, and 6 bases lay outside the gene matches. There are 16 residues in the CDR3. The germline V gene encodes CDR1 PRHDT and CDR2 FYEKMQ (reference sequence). The CDR3 sequence: CASSLGSGQLQETQYF. For the CDR3, the DNA is TGTGCCAGCAGCTTAGGGTCGGGACAGCTACAAGAGACCCAGTACTTC.

The V and J genes are TRBV7-2 and TRBJ2-2, with D tentatively TRBD2 (6 bases). The CDR3 consists of 15 residues. The germline V gene has CDR1 SGHTA and CDR2 FQGNSA. V gave up 7 bases and J gave up 3 bases, with 15 bases separating them. The CDR3 DNA is TGTGCCAGCACCCCCCGGGCGGGGCACACCGGGGAGCTGTTTTTT. Translation: CASTPRAGHTGELFF.

With respect to this clone: The junction differs from germline at one of its ends, possibly a read error. Different DNA sequences within this sample yield the same CDR3. This chain connects TRBV4-3 to TRBJ2-7; tentatively, D is TRBD2 (6 bases). Looked up from germline, CDR1 is LGHNA and CDR2 is YSLEER. The CDR3 totals 15 residues. CDR3 coding DNA: TGCGCCAGTAGCCAGGCGAATAGCGGTTTATACGAGCAGTACTTC. This sequence encodes CASSQANSGLYEQYF.

J is TRBJ1-2 and V is TRBV2; D gene uncertain. This CDR3 spans 12 amino acids. The germline V gene encodes CDR1 SNHLY and CDR2 FYNNEI. Trimming stripped 11 bases from V and 1 base from J, with 11 bases between. CDR3 protein: CAGSGDNYGYTF. For the CDR3, the DNA is TGTGCCGGATCCGGAGATAACTATGGCTACACCTTC.

Comment on this clone: Other DNA sequences in the sample encode the same CDR3. This chain connects TRBV27 to TRBJ1-1; possible D gene TRBD1, 5 bases. V was pared by 3 bases and J by 0 bases, with 11 bases between. Germline-derived CDR1 and CDR2 are MNHEY and SMNVEV (reference sequence). This CDR3 comprises 15 residues. Here the CDR3 DNA reads TGTGCCAGCAGTTTGCTCGGGGGGGTGAACACTGAAGCTTTCTTT. Translating gives CASSLLGGVNTEAFF.

This chain uses TRBV18 with TRBJ2-1; 7 bases agree with TRBD1. Germline V gene sequence: CDR1 KGHSH, CDR2 LQKENI. CDR3 length: 15 residues. With V trimmed by 4 bases and J by 4 bases, 7 bases remained unmatched. The CDR3 is CASSLGTAAYNEQFF. In DNA, the CDR3 is TGTGCCAGCTCACTCGGGACAGCGGCTTACAATGAGCAGTTCTTC. The full variable domain, rest sourced from reference TRBV18 and TRBJ2-1, is NAGVMQNPRHLVRRRGQEARLRCSPMKGHSHVYWYRQLPEEGLKFMVYLQKENIIDESGMPKERFSAEFPKEGPSILRIQQVVRGDSAAYFCASSLGTAAYNEQFFGPGTRLTVL.

The V gene is TRBV18, the J gene TRBJ1-5, with D hard to call. V was pared by 3 bases and J by 11 bases, with 23 bases between. The germline CDR1 and CDR2 sequences are KGHSH and LQKENI. The CDR3 runs to 16 residues. For the CDR3, the DNA is TGTGCCAGCTCACCCCTTCAGGTGGGCCTTGGCGAGACCCAGCATTTT. Its protein product is CASSPLQVGLGETQHF.

The rearrangement joins TRBV19 to TRBJ1-2; 7 nucleotides match TRBD1. V lost 6 bases to trimming and J lost 3 bases; unmatched junction nucleotides: 10. Per the germline V gene, CDR1 is LNHDA and CDR2 is SQIVND (reference sequence). The CDR3 is made up of 15 amino acids. The DNA of the CDR3 is TGTGCCAGTAGCCGTCCGGAGACAGGGTACTATGGCTACACCTTC. It specifies CASSRPETGYYGYTF.

Here the CDR3 DNA reads TGTGCCAGCAGCGAAGGTGGGACAGGAAACACTGAAGCTTTCTTT. Protein product: CASSEGGTGNTEAFF. The chain couples TRBV5-4 to TRBJ1-1; 8 nucleotides align to TRBD1. This CDR3 has 15 amino acids. The ends lost 4 bases at V and 2 bases at J; junction bases unmatched: 7. Germline-derived CDR1 and CDR2 are SGHNT and YYREEE (reference sequence).

With regard to this clone: Other DNA sequences of this sample code for an identical CDR3. This chain uses TRBV7-2 with TRBJ1-1, with no clear D. Germline loops: CDR1 SGHTA, CDR2 FQGNSA. CDR3 length: 14 residues. Trimming removed 0 bases from V and 1 base from J, with 6 bases in between. As DNA, the CDR3 is TGTGCCAGCAGCTTAGCCCCGGGGAACACTGAAGCTTTCTTT. Its translation: CASSLAPGNTEAFF.